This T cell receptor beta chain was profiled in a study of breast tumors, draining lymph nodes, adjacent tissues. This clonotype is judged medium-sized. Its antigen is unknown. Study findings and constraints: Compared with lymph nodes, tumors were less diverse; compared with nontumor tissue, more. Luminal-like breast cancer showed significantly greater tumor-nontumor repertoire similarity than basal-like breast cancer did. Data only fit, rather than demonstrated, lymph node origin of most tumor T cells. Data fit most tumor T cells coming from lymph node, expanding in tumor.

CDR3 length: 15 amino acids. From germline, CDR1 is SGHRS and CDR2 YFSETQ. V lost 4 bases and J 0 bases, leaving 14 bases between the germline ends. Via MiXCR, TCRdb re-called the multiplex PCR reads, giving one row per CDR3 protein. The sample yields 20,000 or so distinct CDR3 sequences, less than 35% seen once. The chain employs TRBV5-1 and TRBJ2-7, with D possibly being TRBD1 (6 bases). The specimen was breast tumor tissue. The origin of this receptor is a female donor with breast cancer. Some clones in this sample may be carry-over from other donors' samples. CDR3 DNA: TGCGCCAGCAGCCCGGGGACACTTAGCTCCTACGAGCAGTACTTC. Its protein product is CASSPGTLSSYEQYF.